This T cell receptor (beta chain) was observed in a study of blood T cells in healthy people across ages. This clonotype appeared a few times. PCR was performed a second time for about 7 to 11 cycles using a sample-barcoded 5' primer and a J-beta primer mix. TCRdb reprocessed the 5' RACE reads with MiXCR, giving one entry per CDR3 protein. This table has about 730,000 distinct CDR3 sequences, more than 40% appearing once. The receptor comes from a woman aged 55-70 years in good health. Input material: blood.

The CDR3 reads CASRKPVDRDEQFF. The CDR3 bases are TGTGCCAGCAGGAAACCTGTGGACCGAGATGAGCAGTTCTTC. V and J are TRBV9 and TRBJ2-1; D unresolved. V was clipped by 5 bases and J by 8 bases, with 17 bases between them. Germline V gene data show CDR1 as SGDLS and CDR2 as YYNGEE. The CDR3 loop spans 14 amino acids.